This TCR beta chain was identified during a study of OX40 agonist ivuxolimab in advanced cancers. Study background: While on treatment, patients had intravenous ivuxolimab at 0.01 to 10 mg/kg every 2 weeks. Treatment received earlier with anti-PD-1, anti-PD-L1 or anti-CTLA-4 agents was allowed, and over 30% had some.

V was cut by 3 bases and J by 0 bases, with 7 bases left in between. Germline values: CDR1 GTSNPN, CDR2 SVGIG (reference sequence). The CDR3 runs 13 residues. Whole-study results and caveats: CD4+ T cells averaged fewer expanded clones than CD8+ T cells. In the 0.1 to 3.0 mg/kg range, CD4+ and CD8+ blood T cells had expanded clonally by week 6.

This table comes from immunoSEQ multiplex PCR, and its TCRdb copy is limited to in-frame clones, with some not included. The repertoire includes more than 80,000 clones, 75% to 95% of them detected once, and about 9% sits in the top ten. A note on this clone: Antigen specificity is unknown.

The chain employs TRBV30 and TRBJ2-3; D unclear. The sequence derives from an adult with an advanced solid tumor such as melanoma, head and neck, liver or kidney cancer. The specimen comprised CD4+ or CD8+ T cells sorted from blood, sampled in a trial of the OX40 agonist ivuxolimab. CDR3 DNA: TGTGCCTGGAGAAACCCCAGCACAGATACGCAGTATTTT. The encoded protein is CAWRNPSTDTQYF. The full variable domain, with the rest looked up from reference TRBV30 and TRBJ2-3, is SQTIHQWPATLVQPVGSPLSLECTVEGTSNPNLYWYRQAAGRGLQLLFYSVGIGQISSEVPQNLSASRPQDRQFILSSKKLLLSDSGFYLCAWRNPSTDTQYFGPGTRLTVL.